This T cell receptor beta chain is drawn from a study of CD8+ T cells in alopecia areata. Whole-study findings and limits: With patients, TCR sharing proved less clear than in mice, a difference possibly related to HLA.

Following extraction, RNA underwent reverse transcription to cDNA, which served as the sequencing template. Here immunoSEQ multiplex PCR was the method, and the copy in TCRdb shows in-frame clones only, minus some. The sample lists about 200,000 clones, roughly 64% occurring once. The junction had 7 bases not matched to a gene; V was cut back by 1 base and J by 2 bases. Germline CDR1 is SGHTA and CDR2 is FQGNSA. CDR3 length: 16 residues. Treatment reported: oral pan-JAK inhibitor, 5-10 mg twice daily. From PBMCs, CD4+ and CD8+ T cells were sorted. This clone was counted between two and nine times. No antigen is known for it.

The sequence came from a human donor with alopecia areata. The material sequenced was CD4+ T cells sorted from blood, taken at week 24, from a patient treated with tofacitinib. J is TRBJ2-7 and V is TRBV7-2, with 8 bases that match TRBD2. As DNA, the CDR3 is TGTGCCAGCAGCTTAGGTGGGGATAGCGGGACCTACGAGCAGTACTTC. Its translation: CASSLGGDSGTYEQYF.